The 16 T cell receptor beta chains below were found in one sample sequenced in a study of tumor-infiltrating lymphocytes in primary liver carcinoma. A constant-region primer served to make TCR beta cDNA from roughly 460 ng total RNA. Library construction for TCR beta comprised three nested multiplex PCR rounds performed with slightly modified ARM-PCR. Forward primers for TRBV1-TRBV30 and a C-beta reverse primer served the first two PCR rounds, at approximately 10 cycles each. TCRdb called the multiplex PCR reads again in MiXCR, with one record for every CDR3 protein. Among approximately 190,000 distinct CDR3 sequences listed, 85% were seen once. The tissue used was unsorted bulk material of roughly 17-33 mg. RNA and DNA were co-extracted from it with the AllPrep DNA/RNA mini kit. Sample: tumor tissue from primary liver carcinoma. These receptors were collected from a man aged 40-49 years with primary liver carcinoma and hepatitis B virus infection.

In its sample, this clonotype was seen once. The V gene is TRBV6-5, the J gene TRBJ2-7; the D gene could be TRBD1 or TRBD2 (5 bases each). The CDR3 sequence is 15 residues long. Trimming cost V 6 bases and J 2 bases, with 17 bases left between them. CDR1 is MNHEY and CDR2 is SVGAGI in the germline V gene. CDR3 DNA: TGTGCCAGCAGCCTGGGGGAGCTAGGTACCTACGAGCAGTACTTC. It translates to CASSLGELGTYEQYF.

Comments on this clonotype: One junction end does not reproduce the germline sequence, and a read error may be involved. The chain carries TRBV11-2 and TRBJ2-7; a possible D gene is TRBD1 (5 bases). Germline V gene sequence: CDR1 SGHAT, CDR2 FQNNGV. CDR3 length: 14 residues. CDR3 sequence reads: CASDSNRNSYDQNF. CDR3 in DNA: TGTGCCAGCGACTCTAACAGGAACTCCTACGATCAGAACTTC.

Notes on this clonotype: Its ends do not fully match the called genes, so a read error is possible. The CDR3 reads CPSSPRQGPFHEQYF. The CDR3 nucleotides are TGTCCCAGCAGTCCGCGACAGGGACCGTTCCACGAGCAGTACTTC. The chain joins TRBV6-6 to TRBJ2-7; the match to TRBD1 covers 7 bases. This CDR3 is 15 amino acids long. The germline gives CDR1 MNHNY, CDR2 SVGAGI (reference sequence).

V and J are TRBV29-1 and TRBJ2-7; 8 bases are shared with TRBD1. Unmatched junction bases numbered 14, after V lost 6 bases and J lost 7 bases. Germline CDR1 is SQVTM and CDR2 is ANQGSEA. This CDR3 is built from 14 residues. The CDR3 nucleotides are TGCAGCGTACAAGTTTCAGGGGGCGAGGGAGAGCAGTACTTC. This translates into CSVQVSGGEGEQYF.

Remarks on this clonotype: A read error may be the cause here, since a much bigger clone is one base away. J is TRBJ2-2 and V is TRBV5-1; 7 positions agree with TRBD1. Germline CDR1 is SGHRS and CDR2 is YFSETQ. The CDR3 spans 15 residues. The CDR3 nucleotides read TGCGCCAGCAGCGGAACAGGGGCGAACACCGGGGAGCTGTGTTTT. Protein sequence: CASSGTGANTGELCF.

Points on this clonotype: A read error may produce the germline difference seen at one junction end. The J gene is TRBJ2-2, the V gene TRBV6-4; tentative D call: TRBD2 (5 bases). The CDR3 is 13 residues long. The germline CDR1 and CDR2 sequences are MRHNA and SNTAGT. CDR3 bases: TGTGCCAGCAGCTTTGAAAGCACCGGGGAGCTGGTTTTT. As protein: CASSFESTGELVF.

In regard to this clonotype: One base away lies a much larger clone, so this may be a sequencing read error. The chain joins TRBV7-2 to TRBJ2-7; 7 bases align to TRBD2. Trimming at V came to 4 bases and at J to 1 base, leaving 7 bases not matched to a gene. The CDR3 sequence is 15 residues long. Germline CDR1 reads SGHTA; CDR2 reads FQGNSA. The DNA for the CDR3 is TGTGCCAGCAGCTATTGGGGTAGCGGGTCCTACGAGCAGTACTTC. This codes for CASSYWGSGSYEQYF.

This clonotype was counted ten times or more. This sequence joins TRBV28 and TRBJ1-1; D ambiguous. Germline-derived CDR1 and CDR2 are MDHEN and SYDVKM. CDR3 length: 14 residues. Trimming cost V 1 base and J 1 base, with 7 bases left between them. CDR3 bases: TGTGCCAGCAGTTTATTAGGGAAGAACACTGAAGCTTTCTTT. This codes for CASSLLGKNTEAFF.

This clonotype was counted a single time. At one end, the junction sequence differs from germline, possibly due to a read error. The V gene is TRBV29-1, the J gene TRBJ2-1; no firm D call. CDR3 length: 13 amino acids. CDR1 SQVTM and CDR2 ANQGSEA come from the germline V gene. The chain's CDR3 is CRVARPSYNKQFF. The CDR3, as DNA: TGCAGGGTTGCGAGGCCCTCCTACAATAAGCAGTTCTTC.

This clonotype appeared a few times. V usage is TRBV18 and J usage is TRBJ2-3; TRBD2 matches 14 bases. Losses at the gene ends were 5 bases for V and 3 bases for J; bases not matched to a gene: 7. The CDR3 consists of 17 residues. Germline CDR1 is KGHSH and CDR2 is LQKENI. CDR3: CASSFGTSGRGTDTQYF. CDR3 nucleotides: TGTGCCAGCTCATTCGGGACTAGCGGGAGAGGAACAGATACGCAGTATTTT. The full variable domain, with the rest looked up from reference TRBV18 and TRBJ2-3, is NAGVMQNPRHLVRRRGQEARLRCSPMKGHSHVYWYRQLPEEGLKFMVYLQKENIIDESGMPKERFSAEFPKEGPSILRIQQVVRGDSAAYFCASSFGTSGRGTDTQYFGPGTRLTVL.

As regards this clonotype: The junction differs from germline at one of its ends, possibly a read error. The chain recombines TRBV4-1 with TRBJ2-5; a possible D gene is TRBD1 (6 bases). Germline CDR1 and CDR2: MGHRA and YSYEKL. This CDR3 comprises 15 residues. The CDR3 here is CASIQGGQRWETQYF. Written as DNA, the CDR3 is TGCGCCAGCATCCAAGGTGGACAGCGTTGGGAGACCCAGTATTTC.

Points on this clonotype: A read error may produce the germline difference seen at one junction end. V gene TRBV4-3 combines with J gene TRBJ2-3; 8 bases line up with TRBD2. CDR3 size: 17 residues. Germline V gene data show CDR1 as LGHNA and CDR2 as YSLEER. The CDR3 bases are TGCACCAGCAGCCAGCATACCGACGCGGGAGGAACAGATATGCAGTATTTT. Translated, it gives CTSSQHTDAGGTDMQYF.

The chain combines TRBV29-1 with TRBJ1-1; D is possibly TRBD1 (5 bases). Trimming removed 8 bases at V and 3 bases at J, with 16 bases between. Per germline, CDR1 SQVTM and CDR2 ANQGSEA. This CDR3 has 13 amino acids. The DNA for the CDR3 is TGCAGCTCCGCGGGGGGGTTAGACACTGAAGCTTTCTTT. Amino acid sequence: CSSAGGLDTEAFF.

A remark on this clonotype: A clone one base away is much larger, so this may be a read error. This sequence joins TRBV6-5 and TRBJ2-1, with a weak D call TRBD2 (6 bases). Germline-derived CDR1 and CDR2 are MNHEY and SVGAGI. The CDR3 length is 13 residues. CDR3 residues: CASRGRNYNDQFF. The CDR3, as DNA: TGTGCCAGCAGGGGGAGGAATTACAATGATCAGTTCTTC.

As to this clonotype: A read error may explain this, as a much larger clone is one base away. V is TRBV28 and J is TRBJ2-1; no definite D call. This CDR3 has 13 amino acids. Germline V gene data show CDR1 as MDHEN and CDR2 as SYDVKM. CDR3 nucleotides: TGTGCCAACAGTTTGATTACAGACAATGAGCAGTTCTTC. As protein: CANSLITDNEQFF. Complete variable domain (other parts from reference TRBV28 and TRBJ2-1): DVKVTQSSRYLVKRTGEKVFLECVQDMDHENMFWYRQDPGLGLRLIYFSYDVKMKEKGDIPEGYSVSREKKERFSLILESASTNQTSMYLCANSLITDNEQFFGPGTRLTVL.

For this clonotype: A read error may produce the germline difference seen at one junction end. V is TRBV6-5 and J is TRBJ2-3; 12 bases agree with TRBD2. CDR3 length equals 15 residues. Germline V lookup: CDR1 MNHEY, CDR2 SVGAGI. The chain's CDR3 is CVNNPGLAGTDAQYF. The CDR3 DNA reads as TGTGTCAACAACCCAGGACTAGCGGGAACAGATGCGCAGTATTTT.